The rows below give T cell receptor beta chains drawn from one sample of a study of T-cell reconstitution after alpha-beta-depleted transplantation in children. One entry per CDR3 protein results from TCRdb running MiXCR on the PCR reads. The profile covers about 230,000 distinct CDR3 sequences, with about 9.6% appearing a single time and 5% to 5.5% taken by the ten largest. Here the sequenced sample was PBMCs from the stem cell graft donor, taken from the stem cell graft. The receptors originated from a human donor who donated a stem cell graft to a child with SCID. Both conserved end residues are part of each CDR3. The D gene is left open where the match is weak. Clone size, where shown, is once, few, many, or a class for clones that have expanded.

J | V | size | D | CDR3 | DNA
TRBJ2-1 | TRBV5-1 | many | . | CASSLEGKAYNEQFF | TGCGCCAGCAGCTTGGAGGGGAAGGCGTACAATGAGCAGTTCTTC
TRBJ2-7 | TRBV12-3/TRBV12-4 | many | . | CASSLPVEPGWADEQYF | TGTGCCAGCAGTTTGCCCGTTGAACCAGGGTGGGCTGACGAGCAGTACTTC
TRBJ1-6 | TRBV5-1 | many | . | CASSLTQSNNSPLHF | TGCGCCAGCAGCTTGACACAGTCAAATAATTCACCCCTCCACTTT
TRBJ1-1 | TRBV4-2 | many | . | CASSQDDAAFAEAFF | TGTGCCAGCAGCCAAGATGACGCGGCCTTCGCTGAAGCTTTCTTT
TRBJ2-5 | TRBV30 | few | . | CAWRQIQETQYF | TGTGCCTGGAGGCAAATCCAAGAGACCCAGTACTTC
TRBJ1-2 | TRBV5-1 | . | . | CASSLNPGNGYGYTF | TGCGCCAGCAGCTTGAATCCGGGTAACGGGTATGGCTACACCTTC
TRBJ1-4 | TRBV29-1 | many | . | CSAHLAGKLFF | TGCAGCGCCCACCTAGCAGGGAAACTGTTTTTT
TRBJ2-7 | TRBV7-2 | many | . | CASSPTRSLYEQYF | TGTGCCAGCAGCCCAACGAGGAGTCTCTACGAGCAGTACTTC
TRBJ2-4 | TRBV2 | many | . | CASRKWAVGGIQYF | TGTGCCAGCAGGAAGTGGGCAGTTGGTGGCATTCAGTACTTC
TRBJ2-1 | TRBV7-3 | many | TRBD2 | CASSLGLAGGHNEQFF | TGTGCCAGCAGCTTAGGTTTAGCGGGGGGGCACAATGAGCAGTTCTTC
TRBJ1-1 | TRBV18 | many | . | CASSPPRAGTEAFF | TGTGCCAGCTCACCACCCAGGGCGGGAACTGAAGCTTTCTTT
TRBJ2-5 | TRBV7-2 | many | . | CASSLAPSPETQYF | TGTGCCAGCAGCTTAGCGCCCTCCCCAGAGACCCAGTACTTC
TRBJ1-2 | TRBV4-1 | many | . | CASSQVGQIYGYTF | TGCGCCAGCAGCCAAGTAGGGCAGATCTATGGCTACACCTTC
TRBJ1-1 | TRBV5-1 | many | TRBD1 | CASSWGQGSPEAFF | TGCGCCAGCAGCTGGGGACAGGGATCCCCTGAAGCTTTCTTT
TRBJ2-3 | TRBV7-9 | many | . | CAIRWGTRSDTQYF | TGTGCCATCCGGTGGGGGACAAGGAGCGATACGCAGTATTTT
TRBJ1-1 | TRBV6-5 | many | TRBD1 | CASSFRQGTEAFF | TGTGCCAGCAGTTTCCGACAGGGCACTGAAGCTTTCTTT
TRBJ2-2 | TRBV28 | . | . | CASSYWPERYTGELFF | TGTGCCAGCAGTTACTGGCCCGAGAGGTACACCGGGGAGCTGTTTTTT
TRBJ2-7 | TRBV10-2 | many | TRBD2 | CASSEVAGTEQYF | TGCGCCAGCAGTGAGGTAGCGGGTACCGAGCAGTACTTC
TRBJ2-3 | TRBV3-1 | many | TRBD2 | CASSQDLVRTSGPNTQYF | TGTGCCAGCAGCCAAGATTTAGTAAGGACTAGCGGTCCAAATACGCAGTATTTT
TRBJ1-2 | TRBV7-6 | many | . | CASSPLRGFDGYTF | TGTGCCAGCAGCCCCCTCCGGGGGTTCGATGGCTACACCTTC
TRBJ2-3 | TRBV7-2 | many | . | CASSLSSWGDTQYF | TGTGCCAGCAGCTTATCCTCGTGGGGGGATACGCAGTATTTT
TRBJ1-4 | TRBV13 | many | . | CASSFGSRDAAEKLFF | TGTGCCAGCAGCTTTGGAAGTAGGGACGCTGCTGAAAAACTGTTTTTT
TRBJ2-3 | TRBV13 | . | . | CAMGPGPGDTQYF | TGTGCCATGGGCCCCGGGCCCGGAGATACGCAGTATTTT
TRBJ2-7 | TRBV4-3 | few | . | CASSQRLTGYEQYF | TGCGCCAGCAGCCAGCGTTTGACAGGTTACGAGCAGTACTTC
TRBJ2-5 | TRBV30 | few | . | CAAQGYQETQYF | TGTGCCGCCCAGGGTTACCAAGAGACCCAGTACTTC
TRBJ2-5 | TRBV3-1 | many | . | CASSQAAGETQYF | TGTGCCAGCAGCCAAGCGGCGGGAGAGACCCAGTACTTC
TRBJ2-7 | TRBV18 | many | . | CASSPVPAGKNEQYF | TGTGCCAGCTCACCAGTACCGGCGGGGAAGAACGAGCAGTACTTC
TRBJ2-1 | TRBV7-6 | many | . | CASSFRPQGDSEQFF | TGTGCCAGCAGCTTTCGGCCCCAAGGGGACTCTGAGCAGTTCTTC
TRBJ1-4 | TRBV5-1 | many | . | CASSSGAGDEKLFF | TGCGCCAGCAGCTCTGGGGCAGGGGATGAAAAACTGTTTTTT
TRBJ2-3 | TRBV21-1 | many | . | CASSKYMGTDTQYF | TGTGCCAGCAGCAAGTATATGGGCACAGATACGCAGTATTTT
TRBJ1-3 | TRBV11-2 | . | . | CTSCFRSAGAYSGNTIYF | TGTACCAGCTGTTTCCGATCGGCAGGGGCCTACTCTGGAAACACCATATATTTT
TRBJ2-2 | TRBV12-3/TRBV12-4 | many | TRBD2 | CASSLGTSRDTGELFF | TGTGCCAGCAGCCTCGGGACTAGTAGAGACACCGGGGAGCTGTTTTTT
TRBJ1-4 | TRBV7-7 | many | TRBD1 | CASRPGTEHEKLFF | TGTGCCAGCAGGCCCGGGACAGAGCATGAAAAACTGTTTTTT
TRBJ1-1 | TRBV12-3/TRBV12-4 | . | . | CASRFASPGGTEAFF | TGTGCCAGCAGGTTCGCGTCTCCCGGGGGCACTGAAGCTTTCTTT
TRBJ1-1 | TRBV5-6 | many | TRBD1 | CASSSPGQGMSEAFF | TGTGCCAGCAGCTCGCCGGGACAGGGGATGTCTGAAGCTTTCTTT
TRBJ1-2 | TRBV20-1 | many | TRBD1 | CSAPDRGPGYTF | TGCAGTGCTCCGGACAGGGGGCCTGGCTACACCTTC
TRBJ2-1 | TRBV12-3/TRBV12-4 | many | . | CASSPRGGSYNEQFF | TGTGCCAGCAGCCCGAGGGGGGGCTCCTACAATGAGCAGTTCTTC
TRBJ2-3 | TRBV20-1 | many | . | CSAQAGPSTDTQYF | TGCAGTGCACAGGCGGGGCCGAGCACAGATACGCAGTATTTT
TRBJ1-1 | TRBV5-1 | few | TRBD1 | CASSTGGDGEAFF | TGCGCCAGCAGCACAGGGGGTGATGGTGAAGCTTTCTTT
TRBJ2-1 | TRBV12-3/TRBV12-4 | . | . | CASSFMGKSRYNEQFF | TGTGCCAGCAGTTTTATGGGGAAAAGCAGGTACAATGAGCAGTTCTTC
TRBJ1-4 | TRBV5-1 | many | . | CASSSLGHATNEKLFF | TGCGCCAGCAGCTCCCTCGGCCATGCAACTAATGAAAAACTGTTTTTT
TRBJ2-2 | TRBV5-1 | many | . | CASSLVGPDTGELFF | TGCGCCAGCAGCTTGGTAGGGCCTGACACCGGGGAGCTGTTTTTT
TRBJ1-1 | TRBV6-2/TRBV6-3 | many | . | CASSLLFASGTEAFF | TGTGCCAGCAGTTTGCTCTTTGCCTCAGGGACTGAAGCTTTCTTT
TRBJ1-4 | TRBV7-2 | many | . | CASSLLGQGSEKLFF | TGTGCCAGCAGCTTATTAGGGCAGGGGAGTGAAAAACTGTTTTTT
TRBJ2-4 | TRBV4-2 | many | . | CASSQRGSENIQYF | TGTGCCAGCAGCCAACGGGGATCCGAAAACATTCAGTACTTC
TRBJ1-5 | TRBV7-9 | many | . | CASSPLGNQPQHF | TGTGCCAGCAGCCCCCTGGGCAATCAGCCCCAGCATTTT
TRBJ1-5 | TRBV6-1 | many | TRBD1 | CASSKTGGGRSQHF | TGTGCCAGCAGTAAGACAGGGGGCGGAAGGTCCCAGCATTTT
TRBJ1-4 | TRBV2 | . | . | CASSEALGSSTNEKLFF | TGTGCCAGCAGTGAAGCGCTTGGATCCTCAACTAATGAAAAACTGTTTTTT